This T cell receptor (beta chain) was documented in a study of blood T cell repertoires in COVID-19. Background on the study: The samples span acute and convalescent COVID-19 from the United States, Italy and Spain. Sources were T cells, B-cell-depleted T cells, or PBMCs; the material itself was cDNA or gDNA.

The authors' processing: By means of reference gene primer amplification, nucleated cell counts were estimated. Libraries were prepared by immunoSEQ multiplex PCR; TCRdb keeps only in-frame clonotypes and omits some of them. V, J and clone size derive from that table, while D and trimming were established from the DNA sequence. The profile shows about 36,000 clones, approximately 78% of them singletons. The CDR3 covers 13 residues. Trimming shortened V by 4 bases and J by 6 bases, and 12 bases separated the two germline ends. The clonotype was recovered from a human donor in a cohort sampled during active or convalescent COVID-19. The donor label of this sample is uncertain. The J gene is TRBJ1-2, the V gene TRBV12-3 or TRBV12-4, with D possibly TRBD1 on 5 matching bases. Sequencing was carried out using peripheral blood. DNA of the CDR3: TGTGCCAGCAGTTCGGCAGGGCCTAATGGCTACACCTTC. It specifies CASSSAGPNGYTF.